Listed here are 17 T cell receptor beta chains from one sample, sequenced in a study of CD8 T cells in ankylosing spondylitis. Findings and limits, study-wide: A TCR beta motif of 8 or 9 highly homologous variants appeared characteristic of ankylosing spondylitis blood.

These TCRs are of unknown antigen specificity. Via MiXCR, TCRdb re-called the 5' RACE reads, giving one row per CDR3 protein. The sample consists of some 130,000 distinct CDR3 sequences, under 20% of them appearing once. Sequencing was carried out using blood, either unsorted or a sorted T cell fraction (not recorded which). The source is a male donor with ankylosing spondylitis.

This rearrangement joins TRBV4-1 to TRBJ1-5; D possibly corresponds to TRBD1 (6 bases). CDR1 is MGHRA, CDR2 YSYEKL, per germline. The CDR3 is made up of 15 amino acids. V was shortened by 1 base and J by 5 bases, with 12 bases between the two germline ends. The CDR3, as DNA: TGCGCCAGCAGCCAAGTTGGGGGCAAGGATCAGCCCCAGCATTTT. Encoded protein: CASSQVGGKDQPQHF.

V gene TRBV28 combines with J gene TRBJ2-7; 7 bases agree with TRBD2. Germline CDR1 and CDR2: MDHEN and SYDVKM. J lost 2 bases, V lost 4 bases, and 5 bases had no gene match. The CDR3 loop spans 14 amino acids. The CDR3 DNA reads TGTGCCAGCAGTTCTGTAGCGGGCCCCTACGAGCAGTACTTC. This encodes CASSSVAGPYEQYF.

The chain couples TRBV6-5 to TRBJ2-3; 8 nucleotides agree with TRBD2. This CDR3 has 15 residues. V lost 4 bases to trimming and J lost 4 bases; unmatched junction nucleotides: 7. Per germline, CDR1 MNHEY and CDR2 SVGAGI. The CDR3 DNA reads as TGTGCCAGCAGTTCCGGGTCGGGAGGGCCAGATACGCAGTATTTT. It codes for CASSSGSGGPDTQYF.

This clonotype was seen only once. The chain carries TRBV14 and TRBJ1-1; the match to TRBD1 covers 9 bases. Germline-derived CDR1 and CDR2 are SGHDN and FVKESK. The CDR3 loop spans 15 amino acids. J gave up 4 bases and V 0 bases, and 3 bases lay outside the gene matches. CDR3 DNA: TGTGCCAGCAGCCAAGAAGGGACAGGGCGCACTGAAGCTTTCTTT. It yields the protein CASSQEGTGRTEAFF.

This clonotype has a handful of counts. The gene calls are TRBV7-6 and TRBJ1-5; D not certain. The CDR3 runs 16 residues. Trimming took 5 bases from V and 0 from J, leaving 14 bases between them. In germline, CDR1 is SGHVS, CDR2 FNYEAQ. In nucleotides, the CDR3 is TGTGCCAGCAGCCCGGCCCTACGGGGTAGCAATCAGCCCCAGCATTTT. This encodes CASSPALRGSNQPQHF.

The V and J genes are TRBV5-1 and TRBJ2-7, with D perhaps TRBD1 or TRBD2 (5 bases each). This CDR3 has 15 amino acids. With 0 bases removed from V and 7 bases from J, the gap between germline ends came to 17 bases. CDR1 is SGHRS, CDR2 YFSETQ, per germline. The DNA of the CDR3 is TGCGCCAGCAGCTTGGTTGGGGACGGGGTTATAGAGCAGTACTTC. This gives the protein CASSLVGDGVIEQYF.

This clonotype occurred a few times. The junction and the germline gene differ at one end; a read error may be behind it. CDR3 in amino acids: CASSPRTSGRLADTQYF. The CDR3 DNA is TGTGCTAGCAGCCCCCGGACTAGCGGGAGGCTTGCGGATACGCAGTATTTT. The chain couples TRBV7-9 to TRBJ2-3; 14 nucleotides line up with TRBD2. The CDR3 has 17 residues. Germline values: CDR1 SEHNR, CDR2 FQNEAQ (reference sequence).

In this sample, this clonotype turned up many times. The chain uses TRBV7-9 and TRBJ2-5; D is uncertain. From germline, CDR1 is SEHNR and CDR2 FQNEAQ (reference sequence). The V gene lost 1 base and the J gene lost 1 base, with 10 bases spanning the gap. The CDR3 has 15 amino acids. The CDR3, as DNA: TGTGCCAGCAGCTTAGATTTTCGAGTCCAAGAGACCCAGTACTTC. This translates into CASSLDFRVQETQYF.

The rearrangement links TRBV7-2 to TRBJ2-3; maybe TRBD1 (5 bases). The CDR3 runs to 15 residues. V lost 4 bases and J 2 bases, leaving 13 bases between the germline ends. Germline V gene data show CDR1 as SGHTA and CDR2 as FQGNSA. This chain's CDR3 is CASSSFTGTTDTQYF. The CDR3 DNA follows: TGTGCCAGCAGCTCTTTTACAGGAACCACAGATACGCAGTATTTT. Full variable domain (missing parts from reference TRBV7-2 and TRBJ2-3): GAGVSQSPSNKVTEKGKDVELRCDPISGHTALYWYRQSLGQGLEFLIYFQGNSAPDKSGLPSDRFSAERTGGSVSTLTIQRTQQEDSAVYLCASSSFTGTTDTQYFGPGTRLTVL.

This chain links TRBV12-3 or TRBV12-4 with TRBJ1-3, with a tentative D call TRBD1 (5 bases). This CDR3 region has 13 residues. Trimming cost V 7 bases and J 4 bases, with 11 bases left between them. CDR3 bases: TGTGCCAGCACCGACAGTTTGGGAAACACCATATATTTT. Translating gives CASTDSLGNTIYF.

This sequence joins TRBV3-1 and TRBJ2-7; 7 bases are shared with TRBD1. Trimming at V came to 5 bases and at J to 0 bases, leaving 7 bases not matched to a gene. Germline V lookup: CDR1 LGHDT, CDR2 YNNKEL (reference sequence). The CDR3 spans 15 residues. This CDR3 is CASSMRGTASYEQYF. The CDR3, as DNA: TGTGCCAGCAGCATGAGGGGGACAGCCTCCTACGAGCAGTACTTC.

Written as DNA, the CDR3 is TGTGCCAGCAGTTTTGCCGATGGCGGGGAGCTGTTTTTT. Protein: CASSFADGGELFF. The gene calls are TRBV12-3 or TRBV12-4 and TRBJ2-2, with D unclear. The CDR3 runs 13 residues. The V end was cut by 3 bases, the J end by 7 bases, with 9 bases between.

The rearrangement joins TRBV4-1 to TRBJ2-1; D remains ambiguous. Germline CDR1 and CDR2: MGHRA and YSYEKL. This CDR3 region has 10 residues. V was shortened by 0 bases and J by 15 bases, with 6 bases between the two germline ends. CDR3 sequence: CASSQDQWFF. In DNA form, the CDR3 reads TGCGCCAGCAGCCAAGATCAGTGGTTCTTC.

This clonotype occurred many times. The genes are TRBV15 and TRBJ1-2, with D tentatively TRBD1 (5 bases). The germline CDR1 and CDR2 sequences are LNHNV and YYDKDF (reference sequence). V lost 1 base and J 3 bases, leaving 12 bases between the germline ends. The CDR3 has 15 residues. The CDR3 DNA reads as TGTGCCACCAGCAGAGTCCGTCAGGGCCACTATGGCTACACCTTC. Its protein is CATSRVRQGHYGYTF.

This clonotype was counted between two and nine times. The chain recombines TRBV11-1 with TRBJ2-7; 9 bases are a match to TRBD1. The CDR3 sequence is 16 residues long. Germline V gene data show CDR1 as SGHAT and CDR2 as FQDESV (reference sequence). V trimming: 3 bases; J trimming: 6 bases; junction bases outside the gene matches: 12. CDR3 coding DNA: TGTGCCAGCAGCTTCAACCGGGGGACAGGGTATCCCGAGCAGTACTTC. This translates into CASSFNRGTGYPEQYF.

The V gene is TRBV13, the J gene TRBJ2-3; TRBD2 matches at 7 bases. CDR1 and CDR2 (germline): PRHDT, FYEKMQ (reference sequence). The ends lost 5 bases at V and 2 bases at J; junction bases unmatched: 10. The CDR3 covers 16 residues. The CDR3 bases are TGTGCCAGCAGCCCCGCCGGGGCGGGAGCCACAGATACGCAGTATTTT. Encoded protein: CASSPAGAGATDTQYF.

Many counts were recorded for this clonotype. V and J are TRBV7-3 and TRBJ2-1; TRBD2 agrees at 9 bases. CDR3 size: 22 residues. Germline CDR1 and CDR2: SGHTA and FQGTGA. V dropped 1 base and J dropped 0; count of bases not matched to a gene: 19. CDR3 in DNA: TGTGCCAGCAGCTTAAGACTAATTCCGGGACTAGCTGTGATAGTCTCCTACAATGAGCAGTTCTTC. Its protein product is CASSLRLIPGLAVIVSYNEQFF. Drawing the rest from reference TRBV7-3 and TRBJ2-1, the complete variable domain is GAGVSQTPSNKVTEKGKYVELRCDPISGHTALYWYRQSLGQGPEFLIYFQGTGAADDSGLPNDRFFAVRPEGSVSTLKIQRTERGDSAVYLCASSLRLIPGLAVIVSYNEQFFGPGTRLTVL.